These T cell receptor beta chains were read from a single sample in a study of vaccination and CD4 T cells after COVID-19. No antigen has been identified for these receptors. TCRdb re-derived calls from the PCR reads in MiXCR, one entry per CDR3 protein. The sample carries approximately 15,000 distinct CDR3 sequences, roughly half recorded once. Sequencing was carried out using CD4+ T cells from blood, cultured in vitro. The receptors originated from a human donor who had recovered from COVID-19. Each CDR3 is given with its conserved first and last residue. The D gene is left open where the match is weak. The listing skips clone size in some rows; elsewhere it reads once, few, many or a size class.

clone size	V gene	D gene	J gene	CDR3 length	CDR3 DNA	CDR3 protein
few	TRBV19	-	TRBJ1-1	13	TGTGCCAGTAGTATCCGGGGGAACACTGAAGCTTTCTTT	CASSIRGNTEAFF
-	TRBV6-1	-	TRBJ1-1	14	TGTGCCAGCTGGAGGAAGGGAGGGAACACTGAAGCTTTCTTT	CASWRKGGNTEAFF
-	TRBV5-1	-	TRBJ1-5	15	TGCGCCAGCAGCTTGGAAGGGAATAGCAATCAGCCCCAGCATTTT	CASSLEGNSNQPQHF
-	TRBV20-1	-	TRBJ2-3	16	TGCAGTGCTAGAGATTGGGGCGGGACGAACACAGATACGCAGTATTTT	CSARDWGGTNTDTQYF
-	TRBV27	-	TRBJ1-1	17	TGTGCCAGCAGTTTAATGGGCAGGGCTTCTACGAACACTGAAGCTTTCTTT	CASSLMGRASTNTEAFF
few	TRBV7-2	-	TRBJ1-5	16	TGTGCCAGCAGTCTCCGTAAGGGATTGAGCAATCAGCCCCAGCATTTT	CASSLRKGLSNQPQHF
few	TRBV24-1	TRBD1	TRBJ2-5	15	TGTGCCACCAGTGTCGGGACAGGGGGCAGGGGACACCAGTACTTC	CATSVGTGGRGHQYF
few	TRBV20-1	-	TRBJ1-1	14	TGCAGTGCTAGAGATCTGTCGGGGAACACTGAAGCTTTCTTT	CSARDLSGNTEAFF
few	TRBV6-2/TRBV6-3	-	TRBJ2-5	15	TGTGCCAGCAGTTATATGGGTTCTATCGAAGAGACCCAGTACTTC	CASSYMGSIEETQYF
-	TRBV6-1	-	TRBJ2-1	14	TGTGCCAGCAGTGCGGCTGCTATCAACAATGAGCAGTTCTTC	CASSAAAINNEQFF
-	TRBV20-1	-	TRBJ1-2	17	TGCAGTGCGAGAGAGGGGATATTGATCACATCTAACTATGGCTACACCTTC	CSAREGILITSNYGYTF
few	TRBV6-2/TRBV6-3	TRBD2	TRBJ2-4	14	TGTGCCAGCACAATGGGACTAGCGGTAAACATTCAGTACTTC	CASTMGLAVNIQYF
once	TRBV7-9	-	TRBJ2-3	12	TGTGCCAGCAGCTTAGCTCGGTACGCGCAGTATTTT	CASSLARYAQYF
-	TRBV29-1	-	TRBJ1-1	12	TGCAGCGGTGGTCGGGGGAACACTGAAGCTTTCTTT	CSGGRGNTEAFF
-	TRBV5-1	-	TRBJ1-1	13	TGCGCCAGCAGCTCCGGTCTGGGCACTGAAGCTTTCTTT	CASSSGLGTEAFF
few	TRBV6-1	-	TRBJ2-2	12	TGTGCCAGCAGTCCACAGGGCGGGGAGCTGTTTTTT	CASSPQGGELFF
-	TRBV21-1	-	TRBJ2-7	16	TGTGCCAGCAGCAAAGTCTGGAACAGGGGGCCTCGCGAGCAGTACTTC	CASSKVWNRGPREQYF
-	TRBV7-3	-	TRBJ2-5	16	TGTGCCAGCAGCTTAGGGGTCGGCCCGGGACAAGAGACCCAGTACTTC	CASSLGVGPGQETQYF
-	TRBV24-1	-	TRBJ2-2	16	TGTGCCACCAGTGATTCAAACCCCCGGGTGGTCGGGGAGCTGTTTTTT	CATSDSNPRVVGELFF
-	TRBV27	-	TRBJ2-3	15	TGTGCCAGCAGTTTAGGCAGGGAGGTTGGAGATACGCAGTATTTT	CASSLGREVGDTQYF
few	TRBV10-1	-	TRBJ1-2	11	TGCGCCAGCAGTGAGCGTGGGGGCTACACCTTC	CASSERGGYTF
-	TRBV6-1	-	TRBJ1-1	13	TGTGCCAGCAGCCGGGGACAGAACACTGAAGCTTTCTTT	CASSRGQNTEAFF
-	TRBV2	-	TRBJ1-6	12	TGTGCCAGCAGTGATCGGAATTCACCCCTCCACTTT	CASSDRNSPLHF
-	TRBV11-3	-	TRBJ1-2	14	TGTGCCAGCAGCTTGGGGCTTCAAGGGGGGGGCTACACCTTC	CASSLGLQGGGYTF
few	TRBV5-4	TRBD1	TRBJ1-1	12	TGTGCCAGCAGCCGTGGACAGGCAGAAGCTTTCTTT	CASSRGQAEAFF
-	TRBV7-2	-	TRBJ2-1	11	TGTGCCGGCAGCTTAGGAGGTGAGCAGTTCTTC	CAGSLGGEQFF
-	TRBV6-1	TRBD1	TRBJ1-1	14	TGTGCCAGCAGTCCTCGAGGGGGCGCGGCTGAAGCTTTCTTT	CASSPRGGAAEAFF
-	TRBV28	-	TRBJ2-2	15	TGTGCCAGCAGTTTGTTGGGGGCGAACACCGGGGAGCTGTTTTTT	CASSLLGANTGELFF
few	TRBV6-1	-	TRBJ1-1	14	TGTGCCAGCAGTAGCGCAGGGGTCGGGACTGAAGCTTTCTTT	CASSSAGVGTEAFF
-	TRBV7-2	TRBD1	TRBJ2-7	12	TGTGCCAGCGTAGGGGGCTATAGGGAGCAGTACTTC	CASVGGYREQYF
-	TRBV6-5	-	TRBJ1-2	12	TGTGCCAGCAGTTACTCGGATGGCGGCTACACCTTC	CASSYSDGGYTF
once	TRBV12-3/TRBV12-4	TRBD1	TRBJ1-1	15	TGTGCCAGCAGTTTCTCGCCAGGGGGCAAGACTGAAGCTTTCTTT	CASSFSPGGKTEAFF
-	TRBV5-1	-	TRBJ2-2	14	TGCGCCAGCAGCTTGGCTGCCAGCACCTGGGAGCTGTTTTTT	CASSLAASTWELFF
-	TRBV6-5	TRBD1	TRBJ2-7	14	TGTGCCAGCAGTTACTCTCTAGGACAGGGAGAGCAGTACTTC	CASSYSLGQGEQYF
-	TRBV24-1	-	TRBJ2-3	12	TGTGCCACCAGCCAACAAGGGCATACGCAGTATTTT	CATSQQGHTQYF
-	TRBV20-1	TRBD2	TRBJ2-1	15	TGCAGTGCTAGAGTCTCACCGGGACTAGTCAATGAGCAGTTCTTC	CSARVSPGLVNEQFF
-	TRBV12-3/TRBV12-4	-	TRBJ2-2	16	TGTGCCAGCAGTTTATTATGGGGGCGGAACACCGGGGAGCTGTTTTTT	CASSLLWGRNTGELFF
once	TRBV28	-	TRBJ2-2	14	TGTGCCAGCAGTTTCCCTGGAGCGGCCGGGGAGCTGTTTTTT	CASSFPGAAGELFF
-	TRBV7-9	-	TRBJ2-7	16	TGTGCCAGCAGCTTAGAGATGTGGGGCGAAGCCTACGAGCAGTACTTC	CASSLEMWGEAYEQYF
-	TRBV6-1	TRBD2	TRBJ2-2	15	TGTGCCAGCAGTGAAGCTAGCGGGGGGGCCGGGGAGCTGTTTTTT	CASSEASGGAGELFF
once	TRBV27	TRBD1	TRBJ1-1	15	TGTGCCAGCAGTTTATGGGGACAGATGGGGACTGAAGCTTTCTTT	CASSLWGQMGTEAFF
-	TRBV12-3/TRBV12-4	-	TRBJ2-4	16	TGTGCCAGCAGTTTACTGGCAGCCCCTTTGGGATACATTCAGTACTTC	CASSLLAAPLGYIQYF
-	TRBV27	-	TRBJ2-7	15	TGTGCCAGCGGGGAAACAGGGAAAGGCGCCTACGAGCAGTACTTC	CASGETGKGAYEQYF
-	TRBV20-1	TRBD2	TRBJ2-1	15	TGCAGTGCTACCCTAGCGGGAGGGCCACGGTATGAGCAGTTCTTC	CSATLAGGPRYEQFF
-	TRBV6-1	-	TRBJ2-7	19	TGTGCCAGCAGTGAAAGGAGGGCGGGGAGGACCTTTGGGGCTACGGAGCAGTACTTC	CASSERRAGRTFGATEQYF
few	TRBV11-3	TRBD2	TRBJ2-5	15	TGTGCCAGCAAGGAGGCTAGCGGGAGTCGAGAGACCCAGTACTTC	CASKEASGSRETQYF
-	TRBV6-1	TRBD2	TRBJ2-7	13	TGTGCCAGCAGGGGCGGGGGGTCCTACGAGCAGTACTTC	CASRGGGSYEQYF
few	TRBV20-1	-	TRBJ1-1	14	TGCAGTGCCCCCTATTACGGGGGTAACACTGAAGCTTTCTTT	CSAPYYGGNTEAFF
-	TRBV7-2	TRBD2	TRBJ2-3	15	TGTGCCACCGGGGAGGGGCGCACGGTTGCAGATACGCAGTATTTT	CATGEGRTVADTQYF
-	TRBV6-2/TRBV6-3	-	TRBJ2-7	11	TGTGCCAGTCGGAGGGTGAGGGAGCAGTACTTC	CASRRVREQYF
-	TRBV27	-	TRBJ1-5	15	TGTGCCAGCAGGCCCGGTGGGGGGGGCAATCAGCCCCAGCATTTT	CASRPGGGGNQPQHF
once	TRBV11-3	TRBD1	TRBJ2-7	14	TGTGCCAGCAGCCGGGACAGGCCCTCCTACGAGCAGTACTTC	CASSRDRPSYEQYF
-	TRBV4-3	TRBD2	TRBJ2-5	14	TGCGCCAGCAGCCCCACTAGCGGGGGTGAGACCCAGTACTTC	CASSPTSGGETQYF
-	TRBV20-1	TRBD1	TRBJ1-6	15	TGCAGTGCTAGCAGGGGGCAGGGGTATAATTCACCCCTCCACTTT	CSASRGQGYNSPLHF
-	TRBV19	-	TRBJ1-2	17	TGTGCCAGTAGTATCCAGCCGTATGTAAGAGCTAACTATGGCTACACCTTC	CASSIQPYVRANYGYTF
-	TRBV20-1	TRBD2	TRBJ2-1	20	TGCAGTGCTAGAGAAGGGAGGCTAGCGGGGGGGCGGGGGGTTCGAAATGAGCAGTTCTTC	CSAREGRLAGGRGVRNEQFF
once	TRBV7-2	-	TRBJ2-7	13	TGTGCCAGCAGCTTAGCGGTGAGGCTCGAGCAGTACTTC	CASSLAVRLEQYF
-	TRBV28	-	TRBJ2-2	12	TGTGCCACCCACTATGGGGGCCGGGAGCTGTTTTTT	CATHYGGRELFF
-	TRBV11-3	-	TRBJ2-1	12	TGTGCCAGCAGCTCTTCGCGCGGTGAGCAGTTCTTC	CASSSSRGEQFF
-	TRBV10-1	-	TRBJ2-1	14	TGCGCCAGCAGTGAGTCGGTCGGAAGCCGCGAGCAGTTCTTC	CASSESVGSREQFF